Below are 30 T cell receptor beta chains sequenced from a single sample in a study of T cell responses to AZD1222 COVID-19 vaccine. Clones were sequenced by immunoSEQ multiplex PCR, and TCRdb holds only the in-frame ones, with some missing. The sample consists of some 120,000 clones, about 79% of them appearing once. This specimen was peripheral blood, taken 28 days after the second AZD1222 dose. The receptors stem from an adult who received the AZD1222 COVID-19 vaccine.

This clone has a single count. The J gene is TRBJ1-1, the V gene TRBV10-1, with D hard to call. Germline CDR1 is WNHNN and CDR2 is SYGVQD (reference sequence). This CDR3 comprises 12 residues. V was pared by 8 bases and J by 6 bases, with 13 bases between. CDR3 bases: TGCGCCAGCTCCCGAGGGAATGCTGAAGCTTTCTTT. Amino acids: CASSRGNAEAFF.

This clone was picked up a small number of times. The chain employs TRBV28 and TRBJ1-5; D may be TRBD1 (6 bases). This CDR3 region has 15 residues. Trimming stripped 6 bases from V and 0 bases from J, with 12 bases between. CDR1 is MDHEN and CDR2 is SYDVKM in the germline V gene. CDR3 residues: CASSPGTPSNQPQHF. In DNA, the CDR3 is TGTGCCAGCAGCCCCGGGACACCTAGCAATCAGCCCCAGCATTTT.

The rearrangement links TRBV5-4 to TRBJ2-1; 9 nucleotides align to TRBD2. J was trimmed by 9 bases and V by 5 bases; bases with no gene match: 6. This CDR3 contains 13 residues. From germline, CDR1 is SGHNT and CDR2 YYREEE (reference sequence). The CDR3 DNA sequence: TGTGCCAGCAGGGTAGCGGGGGTATCTGAGCAGTTCTTC. Translation: CASRVAGVSEQFF.

The chain carries TRBV21-1 and TRBJ2-7. TRBV21-1 corresponds to a pseudogene. The CDR3 extends over 14 amino acids. The CDR3 DNA follows: TGTGCCAGCAGCAAAGATCCGGATCTCTACGAGCAGTACTTC. This encodes CASSKDPDLYEQYF.

The V call is TRBV2, the J call TRBJ1-5; D remains ambiguous. Trimming stripped 6 bases from V and 6 bases from J, with 15 bases between. CDR1 and CDR2 (germline): SNHLY, FYNNEI. The CDR3 contains 14 residues. In DNA form, the CDR3 reads TGTGCCAGCAGCCAGGATGGTCGGGGTCAGCCCCAGCATTTT. It yields the protein CASSQDGRGQPQHF.

The chain uses TRBV18 and TRBJ2-7; perhaps TRBD1 as D (5 bases). The CDR3 runs 14 residues. Trimming removed 0 bases from V and 3 bases from J, with 9 bases in between. The germline V gene encodes CDR1 KGHSH and CDR2 LQKENI. The CDR3 DNA sequence: TGTGCCAGCTCACCACCTTCAGACAGCTACGAGCAGTACTTC. It yields the protein CASSPPSDSYEQYF.

The chain recombines TRBV24-1 with TRBJ1-6; D may be TRBD1 (6 bases). The germline V and J ends were trimmed by 9 bases and 2 bases, with 16 bases remaining between them. CDR1 is KGHDR and CDR2 is SFDVKD in the germline V gene. The CDR3 totals 16 residues. The CDR3 nucleotides are TGTGCCACCCCCGGGGGGGCACAGCCCTATAATTCACCCCTCCACTTT. It encodes CATPGGAQPYNSPLHF.

The CDR3 protein is CASSLEVFDSYGYTF. In nucleotides, the CDR3 is TGTGCCAGCAGCTTAGAAGTATTCGACAGTTATGGCTACACCTTC. The rearrangement uses TRBV11-2 and TRBJ1-2; D is possibly TRBD1 (5 bases). The V gene lost 0 bases and the J gene lost 5 bases, with 13 bases spanning the gap. Germline V lookup: CDR1 SGHAT, CDR2 FQNNGV. The CDR3 is 15 residues long.

The chain couples TRBV6-1 to TRBJ1-2; perhaps TRBD1 as D (5 bases). The CDR3 loop spans 14 amino acids. The germline gives CDR1 MNHNS, CDR2 SASEGT. V dropped 1 base and J dropped 2 bases, with 8 bases sitting between them. The CDR3 nucleotides are TGTGCCAGCAGTGAAGGTCAGGGAAACTATGGCTACACCTTC. Translated, it gives CASSEGQGNYGYTF.

This sequence joins TRBV29-1 and TRBJ2-3; tentatively, D is TRBD1 or TRBD2 (7 bases each). CDR3 size: 13 residues. CDR1 SQVTM and CDR2 ANQGSEA come from the germline V gene. The V gene lost 7 bases and the J gene lost 1 base, with 12 bases spanning the gap. The CDR3 loop is CSAAGQRTDTQYF. The CDR3 coding sequence is TGCAGCGCAGCGGGACAGCGCACAGATACGCAGTATTTT.

Only a few counts were recorded for this clone. The chain couples TRBV6-5 to TRBJ1-6; D gene ambiguous. The CDR3 has 13 amino acids. Trimming cost V 2 bases and J 5 bases, with 4 bases left between them. Germline V lookup: CDR1 MNHEY, CDR2 SVGAGI. DNA of the CDR3: TGTGCCAGCAGTTACGTCAATAATTCACCCCTCCACTTT. Protein: CASSYVNNSPLHF.

The chain has TRBV6-5 and TRBJ2-7, with D unclear. The ends were cut back, 5 bases at V and 1 base at J, with 9 bases in the middle. Germline V CDR1 and CDR2: MNHEY, SVGAGI. This CDR3 comprises 13 residues. CDR3 nucleotide sequence: TGTGCCAGCAGTCGTGGGCCTTCCTACGAGCAGTACTTC. It codes for CASSRGPSYEQYF.

The gene calls are TRBV25-1 and TRBJ1-2; tentative D call: TRBD1 (6 bases). Per germline, CDR1 MGHDK and CDR2 SYGVNS. V lost 1 base and J lost 4, with 16 bases in between. This CDR3 is 16 amino acids long. The CDR3 reads CASSELGAGGGYGYTF. In DNA, the CDR3 is TGTGCCAGCAGTGAATTGGGGGCAGGAGGAGGCTATGGCTACACCTTC.

The J gene is TRBJ2-1, the V gene TRBV20-1; no firm D call. V was clipped by 3 bases and J by 7 bases, with 7 bases between them. Germline assignment: CDR1 DFQATT and CDR2 SNEGSKA (reference sequence). The CDR3 length is 11 residues. The CDR3 nucleotides are TGCAGTGCTAGGATGGGGAATGAGCAGTTCTTC. Translation gives CSARMGNEQFF.

The V gene is TRBV28, the J gene TRBJ1-2; D uncertain. Deletions cut 2 bases from V and 8 bases from J, with 9 bases between. This CDR3 is 12 amino acids long. Germline V CDR1 and CDR2: MDHEN, SYDVKM. CDR3: CASSLSVSGYTF. The CDR3, as DNA: TGTGCCAGCAGTTTAAGTGTTTCCGGCTACACCTTC.

The rearrangement uses TRBV28 and TRBJ1-2, with TRBD1 identical over 9 bases. Looked up from germline, CDR1 is MDHEN and CDR2 is SYDVKM. Trimming at V came to 6 bases and at J to 3 bases, leaving 8 bases not matched to a gene. CDR3 size: 15 residues. CDR3 sequence: CASSLFTGGDYGYTF. The CDR3 DNA reads as TGTGCCAGCAGCCTATTTACAGGGGGCGACTATGGCTACACCTTC.

This clone was counted a single time. The CDR3 bases are TGTGCCAGCAGCTTGGACTCCTACAATGAGCAGTTCTTC. Translated, it gives CASSLDSYNEQFF. V is TRBV5-4 and J is TRBJ2-1, with D unclear. In germline, CDR1 is SGHNT, CDR2 YYREEE (reference sequence). Trimming stripped 0 bases from V and 0 bases from J, with 1 base between. This CDR3 region has 13 residues.

CDR3 nucleotides: TGTGCCAGCAGCCGCGGACCCCCCGACGAGCAGTACTTC. Protein sequence: CASSRGPPDEQYF. The chain joins TRBV12-3 or TRBV12-4 to TRBJ2-7; D is unclear. V was shortened by 6 bases and J by 5 bases, with 14 bases between the two germline ends. The CDR3 spans 13 residues.

The rearrangement joins TRBV7-2 to TRBJ1-3; TRBD1 agrees at 9 bases. Germline values: CDR1 SGHTA, CDR2 FQGNSA. The CDR3 runs to 15 residues. With V trimmed by 4 bases and J by 4 bases, 5 bases remained unmatched. DNA of the CDR3: TGTGCCAGCAGCTCGCGGACAGGGGTAGGAAACACCATATATTTT. Encoded protein: CASSSRTGVGNTIYF.

The chain recombines TRBV6-5 with TRBJ1-2; tentative D call: TRBD1 (5 bases). The CDR3 has 15 residues. V was trimmed by 6 bases and J by 1 base, leaving 15 bases between them. Germline assignment: CDR1 MNHEY and CDR2 SVGAGI. DNA of the CDR3: TGTGCCAGCAGGGACCAGGGCCGACTTAACTATGGCTACACCTTC. Translation: CASRDQGRLNYGYTF.

The J gene is TRBJ2-6, the V gene TRBV4-2; a weak D match, TRBD2 (5 bases). V gave up 2 bases and J gave up 0 bases, with 11 bases separating them. This CDR3 contains 17 residues. The germline CDR1 and CDR2 sequences are LGHNA and YNFKEQ. DNA for the CDR3: TGTGCCAGCAGCCAATTCCTAGGGAGCTCTGGGGCCAACGTCCTGACTTTC. Protein product: CASSQFLGSSGANVLTF.

This clone was seen a few times. The chain employs TRBV4-3 and TRBJ1-2; D might be TRBD1 (5 bases). Deletions cut 6 bases from V and 6 bases from J, with 17 bases between. Germline CDR1 LGHNA, CDR2 YSLEER. The CDR3 spans 14 residues. DNA for the CDR3: TGCGCCAGCAGTACCGGGACCCAAGGGAATGGCTACACCTTC. It yields the protein CASSTGTQGNGYTF.

The chain uses TRBV19 and TRBJ1-2; possibly TRBD1 for D (5 bases). V lost 5 bases and J 7 bases, leaving 23 bases between the germline ends. The CDR3 runs 16 residues. Germline V gene sequence: CDR1 LNHDA, CDR2 SQIVND (reference sequence). The CDR3 reads CASSPGRRLSRGGYTF. CDR3 bases: TGTGCCAGTAGTCCGGGACGAAGACTCTCAAGGGGTGGCTACACCTTC. Using reference TRBV19 and TRBJ1-2 for the parts outside the CDR3, the full variable domain is DGGITQSPKYLFRKEGQNVTLSCEQNLNHDAMYWYRQDPGQGLRLIYYSQIVNDFQKGDIAEGYSVSREKKESFPLTVTSAQKNPTAFYLCASSPGRRLSRGGYTFGSGTRLTVV.

The rearrangement uses TRBV6-6 and TRBJ1-1; no clear D gene. V lost 4 bases and J 0 bases, leaving 9 bases between the germline ends. The length of the CDR3 is 14 residues. CDR1 is MNHNY, CDR2 SVGAGI, per germline (reference sequence). CDR3 nucleotide sequence: TGTGCCAGCAGTTTCGGGCAGCTGAACACTGAAGCTTTCTTT. Encoded protein: CASSFGQLNTEAFF.

The rearrangement joins TRBV2 to TRBJ1-1; tentative D call: TRBD1 (5 bases). The CDR3 covers 14 residues. With 4 bases removed from V and 0 bases from J, the gap between germline ends came to 9 bases. CDR1 and CDR2 from the germline V gene are SNHLY and FYNNEI. As DNA, the CDR3 is TGTGCCAGCAGTGCAACCAGGGTGAACACTGAAGCTTTCTTT. Encoded protein: CASSATRVNTEAFF.

In DNA form, the CDR3 reads TGTGCCATCACCCAACATCCAGGGGGCCAGCAGTACTTC. Translating gives CAITQHPGGQQYF. The gene calls are TRBV7-3 and TRBJ2-7, with 8 bases lining up with TRBD1. The germline V gene has CDR1 SGHTA and CDR2 FQGTGA. The CDR3 contains 13 residues. The J segment lost 8 bases and the V segment lost 10 bases, leaving 13 bases of the junction unmatched.

J is TRBJ1-1 and V is TRBV18; D not certain. Trimming took 2 bases from V and 1 from J, leaving 14 bases between them. The CDR3 is made up of 16 amino acids. CDR1 and CDR2 (germline): KGHSH, LQKENI. CDR3: CASSPFPNPKNTEAFF. The DNA of the CDR3 is TGTGCCAGCTCACCATTCCCGAACCCGAAGAACACTGAAGCTTTCTTT.

The chain is built from TRBV28 and TRBJ1-4; the D is unclear. The ends were cut back, 8 bases at V and 8 bases at J, with 15 bases in the middle. Germline lookup yields CDR1 MDHEN and CDR2 SYDVKM. The CDR3 runs 13 residues. The CDR3 loop reads CASLPTLGEKLFF. CDR3 nucleotides: TGTGCCAGCCTTCCGACTTTGGGAGAAAAACTGTTTTTT. The full variable domain, with the rest looked up from reference TRBV28 and TRBJ1-4, is DVKVTQSSRYLVKRTGEKVFLECVQDMDHENMFWYRQDPGLGLRLIYFSYDVKMKEKGDIPEGYSVSREKKERFSLILESASTNQTSMYLCASLPTLGEKLFFGSGTQLSVL.

The chain couples TRBV20-1 to TRBJ1-2; no clear D. The germline CDR1 and CDR2 sequences are DFQATT and SNEGSKA (reference sequence). Trimming shortened V by 3 bases and J by 4 bases, and 15 bases separated the two germline ends. The CDR3 loop spans 14 amino acids. The CDR3 loop is CSASNTSMSYGYTF. DNA for the CDR3: TGCAGTGCTAGTAACACTTCGATGAGCTATGGCTACACCTTC.

The chain couples TRBV7-9 to TRBJ2-7; TRBD2 might be the D (6 bases). V shed 5 bases and J shed 4 bases, with 21 bases lying between them. In germline, CDR1 is SEHNR, CDR2 FQNEAQ (reference sequence). This CDR3 has 16 residues. DNA of the CDR3: TGTGCCAGCAGCAGGAGCGGCGGGGTAATCGAATACGAGCAGTACTTC. Its protein product is CASSRSGGVIEYEQYF.